Listed below are T cell receptor beta chains from one sample, sequenced in a study of radiotherapy plus CTLA-4 blockade in lung cancer. Some clones are missing from TCRdb's copy, which holds only in-frame ones; the method was immunoSEQ multiplex PCR. The sample holds some 64,000 clones, approximately 79% seen once. This specimen consisted of peripheral blood, obtained from a patient treated with radiotherapy plus ipilimumab. The source of these receptors is a human donor with non-small cell lung cancer whose response to radiotherapy plus ipilimumab could not be evaluated. Some clones in this sample may be carry-over from other donors' samples. The CDR3 runs from the conserved cysteine through the conserved F or W. The D gene is left open where the match is weak. Where a row states a size, it is once, few, many or the class of an expanded clone; other rows omit it.

clone_size: many; j_call: TRBJ1-6; d_call: -; v_call: TRBV27; cdr3_aa: CASSLRIGQTSSYNSPLHF
clone_size: -; j_call: TRBJ2-7; d_call: TRBD1; v_call: TRBV6-5; cdr3_aa: CASSLTGYEQYF
clone_size: once; j_call: TRBJ1-5; d_call: -; v_call: TRBV19; cdr3_aa: CASSIGVFNQPQHF
clone_size: -; j_call: TRBJ2-6; d_call: -; v_call: TRBV5-1; cdr3_aa: CASSLGQLSSGANVLTF
clone_size: -; j_call: -; d_call: TRBD2; v_call: TRBV5-1; cdr3_aa: CASSLALRLAINEQYF
clone_size: -; j_call: TRBJ1-6; d_call: -; v_call: TRBV28; cdr3_aa: CASSLNRDKVSF
clone_size: -; j_call: TRBJ2-2; d_call: -; v_call: TRBV7-9; cdr3_aa: CASSLTGRVTGELFF
clone_size: -; j_call: TRBJ1-4; d_call: -; v_call: TRBV2; cdr3_aa: CASRDRTTNEKLFF
clone_size: once; j_call: TRBJ2-3; d_call: TRBD2; v_call: TRBV4-1; cdr3_aa: CASSRGVAGLLANTQYF
clone_size: few; j_call: -; d_call: -; v_call: TRBV18; cdr3_aa: CASSPGLPDEQYF
clone_size: -; j_call: TRBJ2-5; d_call: TRBD1; v_call: TRBV11-2; cdr3_aa: CASSRDSFQETQYF
clone_size: -; j_call: TRBJ1-1; d_call: TRBD1; v_call: TRBV6-5; cdr3_aa: CASSQGQGGEEAFF
clone_size: -; j_call: TRBJ2-7; d_call: TRBD2; v_call: TRBV27; cdr3_aa: CASSLSEAGSYEQYF
clone_size: -; j_call: TRBJ2-7; d_call: -; v_call: TRBV7-9; cdr3_aa: CASSPPRSSYEQYF
clone_size: -; j_call: TRBJ1-2; d_call: -; v_call: TRBV28; cdr3_aa: CASREPHYGYTF
clone_size: -; j_call: TRBJ2-7; d_call: TRBD1; v_call: TRBV6-1; cdr3_aa: CASRKGTGDEQYF
clone_size: few; j_call: TRBJ2-1; d_call: -; v_call: TRBV9; cdr3_aa: CASSEESSYNEQFF
clone_size: -; j_call: TRBJ2-1; d_call: TRBD1; v_call: TRBV7-9; cdr3_aa: CASSLPPRGNEQFF
clone_size: -; j_call: TRBJ1-3; d_call: -; v_call: TRBV11-3; cdr3_aa: CASSQQESTGNTIYF
clone_size: -; j_call: TRBJ1-2; d_call: -; v_call: TRBV6-1; cdr3_aa: CASSPQGSYGYTF
clone_size: -; j_call: TRBJ1-2; d_call: -; v_call: TRBV6-1; cdr3_aa: CASSRRGGYGYTF
clone_size: -; j_call: TRBJ1-5; d_call: TRBD1; v_call: TRBV28; cdr3_aa: CASSPLDREFLSQHF